The 5 T cell receptor beta chains in this list originate from one sample, sequenced in a study of PD-1 blockade in mismatch repair-deficient tumors. Some clones are missing from TCRdb's copy, which holds only in-frame ones; the method was immunoSEQ multiplex PCR. This sample has about 63,000 clones, with about 91% found just once. This material consisted of peripheral blood, taken 52 weeks after starting pembrolizumab. The receptors were sampled from an adult with mismatch repair-deficient cancer.

About this clone itself: Additional DNA sequences in this sample encode the identical CDR3. The V and J genes are TRBV15 and TRBJ2-7; D is possibly TRBD1 (6 bases). With 0 bases removed from V and 4 bases from J, the gap between germline ends came to 10 bases. The CDR3 sequence is 14 residues long. CDR1 is LNHNV, CDR2 YYDKDF, per germline (reference sequence). The chain's CDR3 is CATSRDRRGYEQYF. In DNA, the CDR3 is TGTGCCACCAGCAGAGATCGTAGGGGGTACGAGCAGTACTTC.

The chain uses TRBV4-2 and TRBJ1-4, with D maybe TRBD1 (5 bases). CDR3 length: 16 residues. CDR1 and CDR2 from the germline V gene are LGHNA and YNFKEQ. The V end was cut by 5 bases, the J end by 3 bases, with 16 bases between. CDR3 bases: TGTGCCAGCAGCTTGGGGGGTCGGGGGTCTAATGAAAAACTGTTTTTT. It specifies CASSLGGRGSNEKLFF.

This clone was detected a few times. This CDR3 reads CSGHGGGELFF. The CDR3, as DNA: TGCAGCGGACACGGTGGCGGGGAACTGTTTTTT. The chain has TRBV29-1 and TRBJ1-4; D is unclear. In germline, CDR1 is SQVTM, CDR2 ANQGSEA. The V end was cut by 7 bases, the J end by 12 bases, with 15 bases between. The CDR3 sequence is 11 residues long. The entire variable domain, with the rest obtained from reference TRBV29-1 and TRBJ1-4, is as follows: SAVISQKPSRDICQRGTSLTIQCQVDSQVTMMFWYRQQPGQSLTLIATANQGSEATYESGFVIDKFPISRPNLTFSTLTVSNMSPEDSSIYLCSGHGGGELFFGSGTQLSVL.

This clone was observed once. V and J are TRBV5-1 and TRBJ1-2, with 7 positions matching TRBD1. V shed 1 base, J shed 2 bases, and the junction held 5 bases outside the gene matches. The CDR3 is 15 amino acids. The germline V gene has CDR1 SGHRS and CDR2 YFSETQ. CDR3 DNA sequence: TGCGCCAGCAGCTTGTTACAGGGGTTAAACTATGGCTACACCTTC. The encoded protein is CASSLLQGLNYGYTF. The variable domain in full, completed from reference TRBV5-1 and TRBJ1-2, reads KAGVTQTPRYLIKTRGQQVTLSCSPISGHRSVSWYQQTPGQGLQFLFEYFSETQRNKGNFPGRFSGRQFSNSRSEMNVSTLELGDSALYLCASSLLQGLNYGYTFGSGTRLTVV.

About this clone itself: One end of the junction does not line up with germline, which may come from a read error. V and J are TRBV5-1 and TRBJ2-7; D gene ambiguous. Germline V lookup: CDR1 SGHRS, CDR2 YFSETQ. This CDR3 is 13 amino acids long. The CDR3 spells CASSFSVRYEQYF. The CDR3 DNA reads TGTGCCAGCAGCTTCTCCGTCCGGTACGAGCAGTACTTC.